Reported below is one T cell receptor (beta chain). The antigen is undetermined. The data originate from a study of OX40 agonist ivuxolimab in advanced cancers. The wider study: Prior therapy, whether anti-PD-1, anti-PD-L1 or anti-CTLA-4, was allowed, and 40% had some.

Notes on the study in general: Partial responders at 0.1-3.0 mg/kg had among the lowest clonal expansion. Mean expanded clone counts were higher in CD8+ than CD4+ T cells. The authors also found low normalized T-cell clonal expansion in some nonresponders.

Here immunoSEQ multiplex PCR was the method, and the copy in TCRdb shows in-frame clones only, minus some. The sample contains over 90,000 clones, 86% of which appear only once. The CDR3 length is 15 residues. Trimming cost V 1 base and J 3 bases, with 12 bases left between them. Germline lookup yields CDR1 SGHDN and CDR2 FVKESK. This receptor was identified in an adult with an advanced solid tumor such as melanoma, head and neck, liver or kidney cancer. The chain employs TRBV14 and TRBJ1-2; D unresolved. The sample in question was CD4+ or CD8+ T cells sorted from blood, obtained in a trial of the OX40 agonist ivuxolimab. The CDR3 nucleotides read TGTGCCAGCAGCCAAGGGTCCGGGAGGGACTATGGCTACACCTTC. Translated, it gives CASSQGSGRDYGYTF.